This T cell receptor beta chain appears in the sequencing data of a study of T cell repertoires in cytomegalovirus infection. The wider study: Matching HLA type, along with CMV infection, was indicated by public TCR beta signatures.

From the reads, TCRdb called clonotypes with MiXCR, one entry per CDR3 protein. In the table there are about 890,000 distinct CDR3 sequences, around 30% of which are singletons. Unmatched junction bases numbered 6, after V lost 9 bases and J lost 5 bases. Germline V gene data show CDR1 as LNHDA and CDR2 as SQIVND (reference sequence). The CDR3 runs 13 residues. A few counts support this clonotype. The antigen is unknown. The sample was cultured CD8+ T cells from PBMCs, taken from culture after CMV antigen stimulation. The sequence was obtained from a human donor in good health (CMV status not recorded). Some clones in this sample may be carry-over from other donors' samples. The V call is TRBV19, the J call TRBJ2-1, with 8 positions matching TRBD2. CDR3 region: CARERGSHNEQFF. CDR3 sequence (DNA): TGTGCCAGGGAGCGGGGGTCGCACAATGAGCAGTTCTTC.